These T cell receptor beta chains were read from a single sample in a study of cytomegalovirus exposure and HLA in healthy donors. TCRdb's copy holds only in-frame clones and misses some; the assay was immunoSEQ multiplex PCR. Found here are 50,000 to 80,000 clones, over 85% of them singletons; the top ten hold about 6%. The specimen was PBMCs. These receptors were taken from a woman aged 18-30 years in good health and CMV-seropositive. CDR3s include the opening cysteine and the closing phenylalanine or tryptophan. The D gene is left open where the match is weak.

>TRBV9|TRBJ1-6|.
CASSVEPSRGSPLHF
>TRBV28|TRBJ1-1|.
CAIQVGLMNTEAFF
>TRBV12-5|TRBJ2-3|.
CASGLSGPKADTQYF
>TRBV28|TRBJ2-1|.
CASSLLVRARVNEQFF
>TRBV6-5|TRBJ2-7|.
CATPTGSAYEQYF
>TRBV27|TRBJ2-7|.
CASSPPGVLMEQYF
>TRBV4-1|TRBJ2-7|TRBD2
CASSQAASGRAFTYEQYF
>TRBV5-6|TRBJ1-2|TRBD1
CASSPDRGKGYTF
>TRBV14|TRBJ2-3|TRBD1
CASSQDPGQGVEDTQYF
>TRBV11-3|TRBJ2-1|TRBD1
CASSFSGQGSGLNNEQFF
>TRBV20-1|TRBJ2-1|.
CSADSYNEQFF
>TRBV29-1|TRBJ1-1|.
CSVDTGSMNTEAFF
>TRBV5-1|TRBJ1-4|TRBD1
CASSSGDREHEKLFF
>TRBV5-1|TRBJ1-3|.
CASSPDGGNTIYF
>TRBV7-7|TRBJ2-1|TRBD2
CASSGGLAGVNEQFF
>TRBV6-1|TRBJ2-3|TRBD2
CASSEVGLAGEVYF
>TRBV15|TRBJ2-1|.
CATSRGHGQFF